This entry lists 8 T cell receptor beta chains sequenced from one sample in a study of post-analysis software for immune sequencing data. Whole-study findings and limits: A handful of TRBV segments were more frequent in patients than controls; TRBV5-6, TRBV5-1 and TRBV20-1 belonged to this group.

Antigens of these TCRs are unknown. cDNA libraries of TCR beta carried unique molecular identifiers. TCRdb called the PCR reads again in MiXCR, with one record for every CDR3 protein. The data contain around 500,000 distinct CDR3 sequences, 30% to 40% of them seen just once; the ten biggest clones take up less than 6%. Sequencing was done on a sample of blood. These receptors all come from a girl aged 2-17 years with multiple sclerosis.

J is TRBJ2-3 and V is TRBV7-6; D is perhaps TRBD2 (7 bases). Germline loops: CDR1 SGHVS, CDR2 FNYEAQ. V lost 2 bases and J lost 3, with 12 bases in between. This CDR3 is 15 amino acids long. The CDR3 reads CASSLRRGQTDTQYF. CDR3 bases: TGTGCCAGCAGCTTACGGCGGGGGCAAACAGATACGCAGTATTTT.

The V gene is TRBV5-1, the J gene TRBJ1-4; D ambiguous. Trimming removed 7 bases at V and 3 bases at J, with 13 bases between. The V gene's germline CDR1 is SGHRS and CDR2 YFSETQ. The CDR3 spans 14 residues. The CDR3: CASSDRRANEKLFF. CDR3 DNA: TGCGCCAGCTCCGACCGGCGAGCTAATGAAAAACTGTTTTTT.

J is TRBJ2-7 and V is TRBV5-1; D unresolved. From germline, CDR1 is SGHRS and CDR2 YFSETQ. The CDR3 totals 13 residues. Trimming removed 0 bases from V and 1 base from J, with 5 bases in between. The CDR3 bases are TGCGCCAGCAGCTTGGCGCAGTCCTACGAGCAGTACGTC. Its protein product is CASSLAQSYEQYV.

For this clonotype: The junction and the germline gene differ at one end; a read error may be behind it. This chain connects TRBV6-1 to TRBJ2-7; D call uncertain. The CDR3 sequence is 14 residues long. From germline, CDR1 is MNHNS and CDR2 SASEGT. The CDR3 DNA follows: TGTGCCAGCGGTGATCTCGACATGGTCCACGAGCAGTACTTC. Amino acid sequence: CASGDLDMVHEQYF.

The chain combines TRBV5-1 with TRBJ1-1; unclear D gene. V was pared by 5 bases and J by 3 bases, with 17 bases between. Germline-derived CDR1 and CDR2 are SGHRS and YFSETQ. The CDR3 has 15 amino acids. This chain's CDR3 is CASSSLRRRDTEAFF. The CDR3 DNA reads TGCGCCAGCAGTTCCCTACGGCGGAGGGACACTGAAGCTTTCTTT.

The genes are TRBV7-8 and TRBJ1-1; D gene unclear. Germline V gene lookup returns CDR1 SGHVS and CDR2 FQNEAQ. Trimming took 0 bases from V and 1 from J, leaving 12 bases between them. The CDR3 extends over 16 amino acids. CDR3 amino acids: CASSLAAIGRNTEAFF. The CDR3 DNA reads TGTGCCAGCAGCTTAGCGGCAATAGGGCGGAACACTGAAGCTTTCTTT.

This clonotype was counted a few times. The chain links TRBV7-2 to TRBJ2-7; D is perhaps TRBD2 (5 bases). Trimming shortened V by 5 bases and J by 5 bases, and 13 bases separated the two germline ends. Germline values: CDR1 SGHTA, CDR2 FQGNSA. The CDR3 totals 13 residues. The CDR3 DNA reads TGTGCCAGCAGCCCCGGTGGAGGCCACGAGCAGTACTTC. It encodes CASSPGGGHEQYF.

The V call is TRBV27, the J call TRBJ1-2; D gene ambiguous. V was trimmed by 0 bases and J by 6 bases, leaving 8 bases between them. This CDR3 has 13 residues. Germline V CDR1 and CDR2: MNHEY, SMNVEV (reference sequence). This chain's CDR3 is CASSLSGYHGYTF. Written as DNA, the CDR3 is TGTGCCAGCAGTTTATCGGGATACCATGGCTACACCTTC.